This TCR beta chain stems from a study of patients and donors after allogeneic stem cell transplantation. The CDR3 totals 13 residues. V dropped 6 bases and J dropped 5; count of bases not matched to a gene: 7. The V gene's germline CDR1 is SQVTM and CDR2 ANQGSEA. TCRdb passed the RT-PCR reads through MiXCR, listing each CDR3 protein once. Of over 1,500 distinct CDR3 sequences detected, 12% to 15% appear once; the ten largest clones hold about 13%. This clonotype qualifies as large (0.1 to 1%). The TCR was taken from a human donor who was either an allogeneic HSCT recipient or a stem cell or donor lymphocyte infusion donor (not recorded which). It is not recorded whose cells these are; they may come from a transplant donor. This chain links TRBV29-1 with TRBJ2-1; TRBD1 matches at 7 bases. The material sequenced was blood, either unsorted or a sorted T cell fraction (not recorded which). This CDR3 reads CSVALTGNNEQFF. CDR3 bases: TGCAGCGTAGCGCTGACAGGGAACAATGAGCAGTTCTTC.